These 7 T cell receptor beta chains were all obtained from the same sample, sequenced in a study of CD8 T cells in ankylosing spondylitis (TCRdb year 2017). The method was 5' RACE. TCRdb shows the sequencer as Illumina HiSeq 2500. TCRdb trimmed public reads at Q25 via fastp, called clones via MiXCR and kept in-frame beta chains. A single entry per CDR3 protein holds the most common genes and DNA from its merged rows. In all, the sample holds hundreds of thousands of distinct CDR3 sequences, and about 26% of those were seen once. The biggest ten clones account for about 7% of the sample. The material sequenced was blood, either unsorted or a sorted T cell fraction (not recorded which). The receptors were gathered from a male donor with ankylosing spondylitis or in good health (not recorded which).

This clonotype was counted ten times or more. The chain recombines TRBV9 with TRBJ1-5; 7 bases line up with TRBD1. The CDR3 is 16 residues long. CDR1 is SGDLS and CDR2 is YYNGEE in the germline V gene. J gave up 3 bases and V 1 base, and 7 bases lay outside the gene matches. CDR3 sequence (DNA): TGTGCCAGCAGCGTATCCTGGACAGGAGCCAATCAGCCCCAGCATTTT. Its translation: CASSVSWTGANQPQHF.

The rearrangement links TRBV24-1 to TRBJ2-5, with 10 bases that match TRBD1. The V and J ends lost 4 bases and 1 base, in that order; junction bases with no gene match: 14. Germline lookup yields CDR1 KGHDR and CDR2 SFDVKD. The CDR3 is made up of 19 amino acids. The CDR3 region is CATSEPAPGQGSPQETQYF. CDR3 bases: TGTGCCACCAGTGAGCCTGCCCCGGGACAGGGGTCCCCCCAAGAGACCCAGTACTTC.

Comment on this clonotype: This may arise from a read error, as a much more abundant clone is one base away. A read error is likely, as this CDR3 ends without the conserved phenylalanine or tryptophan. This chain joins TRBV7-3 and TRBJ2-7; the match to TRBD2 covers 9 bases. The V gene's germline CDR1 is SGHTA and CDR2 FQGTGA. V dropped 2 bases and J dropped 2; count of bases not matched to a gene: 13. The CDR3 consists of 18 residues. CDR3 loop: CASSLEGGASGAPYEQYY. The CDR3 DNA reads TGTGCCAGCAGCTTAGAAGGGGGGGCTAGCGGGGCACCCTACGAGCAGTACTAC.

This clonotype was seen at least ten times. The chain combines TRBV24-1 with TRBJ1-4; D gene ambiguous. This CDR3 spans 12 amino acids. V was cut by 6 bases and J by 4 bases, with 5 bases left in between. Germline CDR1 and CDR2: KGHDR and SFDVKD. The DNA of the CDR3 is TGTGCCACCAGTCCGGATAATGAAAAACTGTTTTTT. This codes for CATSPDNEKLFF.

The sample holds a few counts of this clonotype. The chain couples TRBV20-1 to TRBJ2-5; 7 nucleotides line up with TRBD1. CDR3 length: 14 residues. The V gene end was trimmed by 5 bases and the J gene end by 2 bases; junction bases not matched to a gene: 8. Germline lookup yields CDR1 DFQATT and CDR2 SNEGSKA (reference sequence). The CDR3 nucleotides are TGCAGTGCTGTCCGGGACAGAAGGCAAGAGACCCAGTACTTC. It translates to CSAVRDRRQETQYF.

This sequence joins TRBV20-1 and TRBJ1-1; D is ambiguous. V was clipped by 5 bases and J by 1 base, with 11 bases between them. Germline V gene lookup returns CDR1 DFQATT and CDR2 SNEGSKA (reference sequence). The CDR3 is made up of 13 amino acids. The DNA of the CDR3 is TGCAGTGCTCTAGGACGGGGGAACACTGAAGCTTTCTTT. Translated: CSALGRGNTEAFF.

This clonotype appeared a few times. The V and J genes are TRBV12-3 or TRBV12-4 and TRBJ2-7; D gene ambiguous. The length of the CDR3 is 13 residues. The ends were cut back, 7 bases at V and 1 base at J, with 11 bases in the middle. Written as DNA, the CDR3 is TGTGCCAGCACCTCCCGGCCATCCTACGAGCAGTACTTC. This sequence encodes CASTSRPSYEQYF.